The next 25 T cell receptor beta chains were all read from a single sample in a study of T cell responses to AZD1222 COVID-19 vaccine (dated by TCRdb to about 2021). The method behind the library was the immunoSEQ multiplex PCR assay. The clones in this table, taken by TCRdb from immuneACCESS, are in-frame only. Not every clone is retained; where verified, under half of the shortfall comes from an unresolved V gene, and the cause of the rest is unknown. This sample is represented by about 150,000 clones; 90% of them were singletons. The ten biggest clones cover approximately 17% of the sample. The time point label on this specimen signifies: baseline before first vaccination. The sequencing used peripheral blood, collected on day 0 of AZD1222 vaccination. These receptors were collected from an adult in good health.

V is TRBV24-1 and J is TRBJ1-4; 8 bases align to TRBD1. The junction had 14 bases not matched to a gene; V was cut back by 10 bases and J by 8 bases. CDR3 length: 15 residues. CDR1 and CDR2 from the germline V gene are KGHDR and SFDVKD. The CDR3 loop reads CATSTTGGSGEKLFF. Written as DNA, the CDR3 is TGTGCCACTTCCACAACAGGGGGAAGTGGAGAAAAACTGTTTTTT.

The rearrangement links TRBV19 to TRBJ2-3; D possibly corresponds to TRBD2 (5 bases). The CDR3 consists of 15 residues. V lost 0 bases and J 6 bases, leaving 13 bases between the germline ends. Germline V gene sequence: CDR1 LNHDA, CDR2 SQIVND (reference sequence). The DNA for the CDR3 is TGTGCCAGTAGTATAGATGGCGGGTTCGGCGATACGCAGTATTTT. It encodes CASSIDGGFGDTQYF.

The count of this clone is one. The rearrangement links TRBV25-1 to TRBJ2-1; 10 bases align to TRBD2. There are 17 residues in the CDR3. The V gene end was trimmed by 4 bases and the J gene end by 6 bases; junction bases not matched to a gene: 12. Germline-derived CDR1 and CDR2 are MGHDK and SYGVNS. CDR3 DNA: TGTGCCAGCAGTGGTCCATTGTGGACTAGCGGACGCAATGAGCAGTTCTTC. Translating gives CASSGPLWTSGRNEQFF.

The rearrangement uses TRBV19 and TRBJ1-1, with D tentatively TRBD1 (5 bases). The CDR3 is 15 amino acids. V lost 1 base, J lost 5 bases, and 14 bases lay in between. Germline CDR1 reads LNHDA; CDR2 reads SQIVND (reference sequence). CDR3 nucleotide sequence: TGTGCCAGTAGTATAGTGGCAGGGCCGAGTACTGAAGCTTTCTTT. Protein product: CASSIVAGPSTEAFF.

The chain uses TRBV12-3 or TRBV12-4 and TRBJ2-7; D might be TRBD1 (5 bases). The V end lost 5 bases, the J end lost 4 bases, and 12 bases lay between the germline ends. There are 13 residues in the CDR3. CDR3 amino acids: CASSPRQFYEQYF. In DNA, the CDR3 is TGTGCCAGCAGTCCCCGACAGTTTTACGAGCAGTACTTC.

This chain uses TRBV6-6 with TRBJ1-3; the D is unclear. Germline values: CDR1 MNHNY, CDR2 SVGAGI (reference sequence). This CDR3 is 14 amino acids long. Trimming removed 3 bases from V and 7 bases from J, with 13 bases in between. The CDR3 DNA is TGTGCCAGCAGTTATCCCGAACAGTTCAACACCATATATTTT. Its translation is CASSYPEQFNTIYF.

The count of this clone is one. V usage is TRBV7-2 and J usage is TRBJ2-7; D possibly corresponds to TRBD2 (7 bases). V shed 0 bases and J shed 2 bases, with 14 bases lying between them. Looked up from germline, CDR1 is SGHTA and CDR2 is FQGNSA. There are 16 residues in the CDR3. This chain's CDR3 is CASSLAGGAVPYEQYF. The CDR3, as DNA: TGTGCCAGCAGCTTAGCGGGGGGGGCAGTTCCCTACGAGCAGTACTTC.

The chain employs TRBV6-4 and TRBJ1-2, with D perhaps TRBD1 (5 bases). This CDR3 region has 15 residues. Germline V gives CDR1 MRHNA, CDR2 SNTAGT. Trimming removed 0 bases at V and 0 bases at J, with 8 bases between. The CDR3 DNA follows: TGTGCCAGCAGTGACTCCAGGGCCGCTAACTATGGCTACACCTTC. Amino acids: CASSDSRAANYGYTF.

This clone has just one count. This CDR3 is CASSGQGNYGYTF. In nucleotides, the CDR3 is TGTGCCAGCAGCGGGCAGGGAAACTATGGCTACACCTTC. The gene calls are TRBV7-9 and TRBJ1-2; D may be TRBD1 (5 bases). Per germline, CDR1 SEHNR and CDR2 FQNEAQ (reference sequence). V was shortened by 5 bases and J by 2 bases, with 9 bases between the two germline ends. The CDR3 is made up of 13 amino acids.

This clone showed up just a few times. The CDR3 sequence: CASISGGGGNQPQHF. For the CDR3, the DNA is TGTGCCAGCATTTCGGGGGGAGGGGGCAATCAGCCCCAGCATTTT. The chain uses TRBV28 and TRBJ1-5, with TRBD1 as a possible D gene (5 bases). CDR1 MDHEN and CDR2 SYDVKM come from the germline V gene. Trimming stripped 7 bases from V and 2 bases from J, with 15 bases between. The CDR3 spans 15 residues.

The V gene is TRBV11-2, the J gene TRBJ1-2, with D uncertain. The ends were cut back, 1 base at V and 7 bases at J, with 10 bases in the middle. Germline loops: CDR1 SGHAT, CDR2 FQNNGV. The CDR3 sequence is 13 residues long. The CDR3 loop is CASSLVWGGGYTF. Here the CDR3 DNA reads TGTGCCAGCAGCTTAGTCTGGGGAGGTGGCTACACCTTC.

In regard to this clone: In this CDR3 the conserved last residue, phenylalanine or tryptophan, is missing, so a read error is likely. It is unclear where the CDR3 begins or ends on the DNA, so no DNA is shown, and the CDR3 is as TCRdb lists it. This chain links TRBV5-8 with TRBJ2-3; TRBD2, the table's D call, lacks a check against the DNA. Inclusive of both ends, the CDR3 amounts to 15 amino acids. The germline gives CDR1 SGHTS, CDR2 YDEGEE. The CDR3 protein is CASSSGQPPLLAGEL.

V usage is TRBV7-9 and J usage is TRBJ2-7; the match to TRBD1 covers 8 bases. The CDR3 runs to 13 residues. V shed 8 bases, J shed 4 bases, and the junction held 7 bases outside the gene matches. Germline values: CDR1 SEHNR, CDR2 FQNEAQ (reference sequence). In DNA, the CDR3 is TGTGCCAGCGTAGCAGGGGGCGGGTACGAGCAGTACTTC. Encoded protein: CASVAGGGYEQYF.

This CDR3 reads CASSLEGPNTEAFF. CDR3 DNA: TGCGCCAGCAGCTTGGAGGGGCCAAACACTGAAGCTTTCTTT. The chain joins TRBV5-1 to TRBJ1-1; the D gene is possibly TRBD1 (5 bases). The CDR3 consists of 14 residues. V was shortened by 0 bases and J by 2 bases, with 8 bases between the two germline ends. Germline values: CDR1 SGHRS, CDR2 YFSETQ.

The gene calls are TRBV12-5 and TRBJ2-1; 13 bases align to TRBD2. Germline V gene lookup returns CDR1 LGHNT and CDR2 FRNRAP. CDR3 size: 16 residues. The junction had 8 bases not matched to a gene; V was cut back by 5 bases and J by 7 bases. CDR3 amino acids: CASGPPTSGRGNEQFF. The CDR3 DNA reads TGTGCTAGTGGTCCTCCTACTAGCGGGAGGGGGAATGAGCAGTTCTTC.

The rearrangement joins TRBV10-2 to TRBJ2-7; TRBD1 or TRBD2 may be the D gene (5 bases each). Germline-derived CDR1 and CDR2 are WSHSY and SAAADI. The CDR3 runs 14 residues. Trimming cost V 4 bases and J 6 bases, with 16 bases left between them. In nucleotides, the CDR3 is TGCGCCAGCAGTGTCCGGGGCCGAGGTGGCGAGCAGTACTTC. Translation gives CASSVRGRGGEQYF.

V usage is TRBV7-6 and J usage is TRBJ1-1, with TRBD1 identical over 10 bases. Per germline, CDR1 SGHVS and CDR2 FNYEAQ. The CDR3 totals 16 residues. V trimming: 1 base; J trimming: 0 bases; junction bases outside the gene matches: 2. CDR3 DNA sequence: TGTGCCAGCAGCTTAGGGGGGACAGGGGTGAACACTGAAGCTTTCTTT. It is translated as CASSLGGTGVNTEAFF.

This clone was seen just once. This rearrangement joins TRBV9 to TRBJ1-3; D unresolved. This CDR3 has 13 amino acids. Germline CDR1 SGDLS, CDR2 YYNGEE. The V end was cut by 4 bases, the J end by 14 bases, with 19 bases between. The CDR3 DNA reads TGTGCCAGCAGCACCGACCCTAAGTCAAGCTTATATTTT. Residues: CASSTDPKSSLYF.

J is TRBJ1-4 and V is TRBV19, with a tentative D call TRBD1 (5 bases). CDR1 is LNHDA and CDR2 is SQIVND in the germline V gene (reference sequence). The CDR3 is 14 residues long. Trimming took off 6 bases at V and 5 bases at J, with 13 bases between the two ends. CDR3 amino acids: CASRIGRENEKLFF. CDR3 DNA: TGTGCCAGTAGGATCGGCAGGGAAAATGAAAAACTGTTTTTT.

The chain uses TRBV19 and TRBJ1-3; no clear D. The CDR3 loop spans 16 amino acids. CDR1 is LNHDA and CDR2 is SQIVND in the germline V gene (reference sequence). Trimming took 3 bases from V and 1 from J, leaving 13 bases between them. Here the CDR3 DNA reads TGTGCCAGTAGTATCCGTGCGGGGTTGTCTGGAAACACCATATATTTT. Translation gives CASSIRAGLSGNTIYF.

The chain combines TRBV6-5 with TRBJ1-1, with D hard to call. Germline V gene data show CDR1 as MNHEY and CDR2 as SVGAGI. V lost 2 bases to trimming and J lost 1 base, with 8 bases between them. This CDR3 comprises 14 residues. The CDR3 sequence is CASSYNSGNTEAFF. DNA for the CDR3: TGTGCCAGCAGTTACAACAGCGGGAACACTGAAGCTTTCTTT.

J is TRBJ2-5 and V is TRBV11-2; D call uncertain. This CDR3 has 13 residues. In germline, CDR1 is SGHAT, CDR2 FQNNGV. V was trimmed by 4 bases and J by 5 bases, leaving 11 bases between them. The CDR3 is CASSSLRMETQYF. As DNA, the CDR3 is TGTGCCAGCAGCTCCCTTAGAATGGAGACCCAGTACTTC.

The CDR3 nucleotides are TGTGCCAGCAGTTTAGGGACTAGCGGGAACGAGCAGTACTTC. Protein product: CASSLGTSGNEQYF. The rearrangement links TRBV27 to TRBJ2-7; the match to TRBD2 covers 13 bases. The germline V gene encodes CDR1 MNHEY and CDR2 SMNVEV (reference sequence). This CDR3 is built from 14 residues. With 2 bases clipped from V and 5 bases from J, the junction kept 0 bases outside the gene matches.

The rearrangement uses TRBV28 and TRBJ1-1; D gene unclear. V lost 3 bases and J 11 bases, leaving 19 bases between the germline ends. The germline gives CDR1 MDHEN, CDR2 SYDVKM. The CDR3 length is 14 residues. CDR3 sequence (DNA): TGTGCCAGCAGTTTGGTATCACCCATCCTAGGCGCTTTCTTT. It is translated as CASSLVSPILGAFF.

The chain links TRBV5-4 to TRBJ2-5; a possible D gene is TRBD1 (6 bases). The CDR3 covers 13 residues. Trimming pared 4 bases from V and 5 bases from J, leaving 12 bases between. From germline, CDR1 is SGHNT and CDR2 YYREEE (reference sequence). The CDR3 DNA reads TGTGCCAGCAGCCGCGACAGGATGGAGACCCAGTACTTC. Its protein product is CASSRDRMETQYF. Using reference TRBV5-4 and TRBJ2-5 for the parts outside the CDR3, the full variable domain is ETGVTQSPTHLIKTRGQQVTLRCSSQSGHNTVSWYQQALGQGPQFIFQYYREEENGRGNFPPRFSGLQFPNYSSELNVNALELDDSALYLCASSRDRMETQYFGPGTRLLVL.